Presented here are 24 T cell receptor beta chains from one specimen sequenced in a study of cytotoxic CD8 clonotypes in ibrutinib-treated CLL. Produced via immunoSEQ multiplex PCR; TCRdb's table is partial and in-frame only. The sample lists about 35,000 clones; over 45% were seen once. Sequences were derived from PBMCs, sampled before ibrutinib treatment. These receptors all stem from a human donor with chronic lymphocytic leukemia.

This clone was detected a few times. V usage is TRBV5-4 and J usage is TRBJ2-7; D gene uncertain. The CDR3 has 15 amino acids. V shed 0 bases and J shed 7 bases, with 17 bases lying between them. Per germline, CDR1 SGHNT and CDR2 YYREEE (reference sequence). CDR3 in amino acids: CASSLDTQVAGEQYF. In DNA form, the CDR3 reads TGTGCCAGCAGCTTGGACACCCAAGTCGCCGGGGAGCAGTACTTC. Combining the CDR3 with reference TRBV5-4 and TRBJ2-7 gives the whole variable domain ETGVTQSPTHLIKTRGQQVTLRCSSQSGHNTVSWYQQALGQGPQFIFQYYREEENGRGNFPPRFSGLQFPNYSSELNVNALELDDSALYLCASSLDTQVAGEQYFGPGTRLTVT.

This clone was picked up a small number of times. The chain joins TRBV4-2 to TRBJ2-5; D is uncertain. CDR1 LGHNA and CDR2 YNFKEQ come from the germline V gene. This CDR3 comprises 14 residues. V lost 3 bases to trimming and J lost 4 bases, with 12 bases between them. CDR3: CASSHLGNGETQYF. For the CDR3, the DNA is TGTGCCAGCAGCCATCTGGGAAACGGAGAGACCCAGTACTTC.

The chain employs TRBV21-1 and TRBJ2-2; the table calls TRBD2, which could not be checked here. TRBV21-1 is reported as a pseudogene. The CDR3 length is 16 residues. In DNA, the CDR3 is TGTGCCAGCAGCGCCCAGAGGGGGGGGAACACCGGGGAGCTGTTTTTT. This translates into CASSAQRGGNTGELFF.

The gene calls are TRBV7-9 and TRBJ1-1; D perhaps matches TRBD1 (6 bases). The germline V gene encodes CDR1 SEHNR and CDR2 FQNEAQ (reference sequence). V was trimmed by 1 base and J by 3 bases, leaving 12 bases between them. The CDR3 is made up of 15 amino acids. This CDR3 is CASSLGTGMYTEAFF. DNA of the CDR3: TGTGCCAGCAGCTTAGGTACAGGGATGTACACTGAAGCTTTCTTT.

This chain uses TRBV10-3 with TRBJ1-1; 8 nucleotides align to TRBD1. J was trimmed by 8 bases and V by 0 bases; bases with no gene match: 5. Germline CDR1 ENHRY, CDR2 SYGVKD. CDR3 length equals 14 residues. CDR3 region: CAISESIDRGEAFF. The CDR3 DNA is TGTGCCATCAGTGAGTCGATCGACAGGGGAGAAGCTTTCTTT.

This sequence joins TRBV9 and TRBJ2-3; 7 positions match TRBD1. Germline assignment: CDR1 SGDLS and CDR2 YYNGEE. CDR3 size: 15 residues. The trim removed 1 base at V and 2 bases at J, leaving 4 bases unmatched. CDR3 in DNA: TGTGCCAGCAGCGTACTAGGGGGCGACACAGATACGCAGTATTTT. It is translated as CASSVLGGDTDTQYF.

This chain connects TRBV11-2 to TRBJ1-3; D not certain. The CDR3 is made up of 15 amino acids. The germline gives CDR1 SGHAT, CDR2 FQNNGV. The V end lost 0 bases, the J end lost 4 bases, and 10 bases lay between the germline ends. The CDR3 sequence: CASSLEQLFGNTIYF. The CDR3 DNA sequence: TGTGCCAGCAGCTTAGAACAGTTATTCGGAAACACCATATATTTT.

The chain is built from TRBV6-1 and TRBJ1-5, with a weak D call TRBD1 (5 bases). The CDR3 has 14 amino acids. Germline CDR1 MNHNS, CDR2 SASEGT. V was pared by 7 bases and J by 0 bases, with 10 bases between. The CDR3, as DNA: TGTGCCAGCAAGAGCAGGGATAGCAATCAGCCCCAGCATTTT. It yields the protein CASKSRDSNQPQHF.

The chain carries TRBV15 and TRBJ2-1; no clear D. Per germline, CDR1 LNHNV and CDR2 YYDKDF (reference sequence). The CDR3 extends over 16 amino acids. Trimming cost V 1 base and J 0 bases, with 10 bases left between them. The CDR3 nucleotides read TGTGCCACCAGCAGAGCTGCGCCTAGCTCCTACAATGAGCAGTTCTTC. This codes for CATSRAAPSSYNEQFF.

The chain joins TRBV15 to TRBJ1-5, with D uncertain. The V gene's germline CDR1 is LNHNV and CDR2 YYDKDF (reference sequence). The length of the CDR3 is 13 residues. Trimming took off 1 base at V and 3 bases at J, with 4 bases between the two ends. CDR3: CATSRALNQPQHF. The DNA of the CDR3 is TGTGCCACCAGCAGAGCCCTCAATCAGCCCCAGCATTTT.

In its sample, this clone was seen a few times. The V gene is TRBV21-1, the J gene TRBJ2-7; TRBD2, the table's D call, was not compared with the DNA. TRBV21-1 represents a pseudogene. The CDR3 length is 15 residues. CDR3 nucleotide sequence: TGTGCCAGCGGTCTTCCTAGCGGGGGGGCAATCGAGCAGTACTTC. It encodes CASGLPSGGAIEQYF.

The chain has TRBV30 and TRBJ2-1; D assignment may be TRBD1 or TRBD2 (5 bases each). Per the germline V gene, CDR1 is GTSNPN and CDR2 is SVGIG (reference sequence). CDR3 size: 14 residues. Trimming shortened V by 8 bases and J by 6 bases, and 20 bases separated the two germline ends. The CDR3 DNA is TGTGCCGGCCCGCCTGAGGGGCCACTCAATGAGCAGTTCTTC. It encodes CAGPPEGPLNEQFF.

The rearrangement links TRBV15 to TRBJ1-1, with a possible D match to TRBD1 (6 bases). Trimming stripped 0 bases from V and 8 bases from J, with 16 bases between. The germline gives CDR1 LNHNV, CDR2 YYDKDF (reference sequence). This CDR3 is built from 15 residues. The CDR3 sequence: CATSRDPGGGREAFF. The CDR3 nucleotides read TGTGCCACCAGCAGAGATCCGGGAGGGGGTCGGGAAGCTTTCTTT.

This sequence joins TRBV13 and TRBJ1-2; D may be TRBD1 (5 bases). This CDR3 comprises 15 residues. The germline CDR1 and CDR2 sequences are PRHDT and FYEKMQ (reference sequence). Trimming stripped 5 bases from V and 0 bases from J, with 13 bases between. CDR3 protein: CASSRQPGSNYGYTF. CDR3 nucleotide sequence: TGTGCCAGCAGCCGACAGCCTGGCTCTAACTATGGCTACACCTTC.

The chain couples TRBV20-1 to TRBJ1-2, with a possible D match to TRBD1 (5 bases). Germline V CDR1 and CDR2: DFQATT, SNEGSKA (reference sequence). The CDR3 is made up of 11 amino acids. V was clipped by 6 bases and J by 8 bases, with 13 bases between them. CDR3 DNA: TGCAGTGCCCCCGTGGGGCAAGGCTACACCTTC. This gives the protein CSAPVGQGYTF.

The rearrangement joins TRBV6-6 to TRBJ2-7; tentatively, D is TRBD1 (5 bases). The CDR3 has 12 amino acids. Germline V CDR1 and CDR2: MNHNY, SVGAGI (reference sequence). Trimming removed 5 bases at V and 3 bases at J, with 8 bases between. CDR3 nucleotide sequence: TGTGCCAGCAGTCCCACAGGCTACGAGCAGTACTTC. It encodes CASSPTGYEQYF.

The genes are TRBV15 and TRBJ2-7, with D perhaps given as TRBD1 or TRBD2 (5 bases each). Trimming shortened V by 0 bases and J by 0 bases, and 9 bases separated the two germline ends. Looked up from germline, CDR1 is LNHNV and CDR2 is YYDKDF (reference sequence). This CDR3 has 15 residues. The CDR3 loop is CATSRDRDGSYEQYF. CDR3 in DNA: TGTGCCACCAGCAGAGACCGGGACGGCTCCTACGAGCAGTACTTC.

This clone was found a few times. Other DNA sequences within the sample encode an identical CDR3. The chain has TRBV2 and TRBJ2-1, with 7 bases matching TRBD1. The CDR3 contains 14 residues. In germline, CDR1 is SNHLY, CDR2 FYNNEI. The V segment lost 4 bases and the J segment 0 bases; nucleotides outside the gene matches: 0. The CDR3 sequence is CASSGTGSYNEQFF. The CDR3 DNA reads as TGTGCCAGCAGTGGGACAGGCTCCTACAATGAGCAGTTCTTC.

This clone was picked up a small number of times. The CDR3 is CASSRPGYEQYF. The CDR3 DNA is TGTGCCAGCAGCCGACCGGGCTACGAGCAGTACTTC. The chain combines TRBV6-5 with TRBJ2-7; D is unclear. Trimming stripped 6 bases from V and 3 bases from J, with 9 bases between. This CDR3 is 12 amino acids long. In germline, CDR1 is MNHEY, CDR2 SVGAGI.

The V gene is TRBV2, the J gene TRBJ1-1; D may be TRBD1 (5 bases). The CDR3 extends over 15 amino acids. The V end lost 6 bases, the J end lost 5 bases, and 19 bases lay between the germline ends. Germline assignment: CDR1 SNHLY and CDR2 FYNNEI. The CDR3 sequence: CASSLGLGRGTEAFF. The CDR3 coding sequence is TGTGCCAGCAGCCTGGGTTTGGGGCGGGGAACTGAAGCTTTCTTT.

The chain couples TRBV11-2 to TRBJ2-2; 9 nucleotides align to TRBD2. V shed 3 bases and J 4 bases; nucleotides not matched to a gene: 9. Germline CDR1 is SGHAT and CDR2 is FQNNGV. This CDR3 spans 17 amino acids. The CDR3 nucleotides are TGTGCCAGCAGCTTCCTTGCGGGGGGGCGTGGCACCGGGGAGCTGTTTTTT. It encodes CASSFLAGGRGTGELFF.

V and J are TRBV4-2 and TRBJ2-5, with D maybe TRBD2 (7 bases). CDR3 size: 14 residues. The V gene's germline CDR1 is LGHNA and CDR2 YNFKEQ. With 4 bases removed from V and 4 bases from J, the gap between germline ends came to 13 bases. The CDR3 DNA follows: TGTGCCAGCAGCCTAGGGGGGGGGCGAGAGACCCAGTACTTC. It codes for CASSLGGGRETQYF.

This clone appeared a few times. V usage is TRBV15 and J usage is TRBJ1-2; no clear D gene. Germline lookup yields CDR1 LNHNV and CDR2 YYDKDF (reference sequence). Trimming removed 5 bases at V and 3 bases at J, with 10 bases between. The CDR3 covers 13 residues. The CDR3 DNA reads TGTGCCACCAGCCCCTCGCAGGACTATGGCTACACCTTC. Protein sequence: CATSPSQDYGYTF.

The CDR3 nucleotides are TGTGCCATCAGAGGGACTAGCGGGGACGAGCAGTACTTC. Protein sequence: CAIRGTSGDEQYF. The chain recombines TRBV10-3 with TRBJ2-7; the match to TRBD2 covers 13 bases. In germline, CDR1 is ENHRY, CDR2 SYGVKD. Trimming took 6 bases from V and 5 from J; bases not matched to a gene: 1. CDR3 length: 13 amino acids.